The entry that follows covers one T cell receptor beta chain sequence. The antigen this receptor binds is unknown. No base qualities exist here, and no much larger clone lies one base off it. Ficoll-Paque density gradient centrifugation was used to isolate PBMCs. Instrument used: Illumina NovaSeq 6000. cDNA libraries for TCRalpha and TCRbeta were prepared by 5'RACE using constant-segment primers, with sample barcodes and unique molecular identifiers added. Trizol reagent was used to extract RNA from every sample. Library amplification was performed in two PCR steps, and a second sample barcode and Illumina TruSeq adapters were introduced in the second step. Sequencing of the libraries was done on an Illumina NovaSeq, producing 2 x 150 bp paired-end reads. The study's processing was this. The reads were demultiplexed and collapsed into UMI-guided consensus sequences using migec v1.2.7. With mixcr v2.1.11, UMI consensuses were aligned to TRA and TRB V and J templates and assembled into clonotypes. A clonotype was counted as expanded or contracted only if both edgeR and NoisET called the change significant, with noise models trained on biological replicates. For edgeR calls, the cutoffs were a false discovery rate-adjusted p below 0.01 and a log2 fold-change threshold of 1. As an exploratory analysis of dynamics, max-normalized trajectories of the 1000 most abundant clonotypes were examined by PCA with hierarchical clustering. The CD4 or CD8 phenotype of responding clones was assigned using the separately sequenced CD4+ and CD8+ repertoires. TCRdb reprocessing: public reads trimmed at Q25 with fastp, clones called with MiXCR, in-frame beta chains kept. Rows with one shared CDR3 protein collapse into an entry with the most common genes and DNA. The V and J calls and clone size are TCRdb's, not the authors'. This sample lists roughly 480,000 distinct CDR3 sequences; 25% were detected once. The ten largest account for approximately 12% of the sample.

Measured from the cysteine to the phenylalanine, the CDR3 is 16 residues long. Just CDR3 DNA is preserved here, 48 bases in frame from base 1. V is cut by 4 bases and J by 4 bases, and the space between the germline ends is 20 bases. As encoded in the germline V gene, CDR1 is SGHDT while CDR2 is YYEEEE. These data come from a study of T-cell memory formation after mild COVID-19 (dated by TCRdb to 2020 to 2023). About the study as a whole: TCR sequence clusters from the two donors were largely donor specific. T-cell clones expanding and contracting after mild COVID-19 in a couple of donors were tracked by longitudinal TCRalpha and TCRbeta repertoire sequencing. The cohort comprised two young, previously healthy adult volunteers, one female and one male.

What the work shows at the level of the full study, not this receptor alone: Only a couple of mild cases were covered by the study, and larger cohorts that include severe cases with pre-infection samples were considered necessary. Some responding clones were detected in pre-infection memory, suggesting pre-existing cross-reactive memory T cells joined the SARS-CoV-2 response. Clones contracting from day 15 to 85 had balanced CD4/CD8 phenotypes, while a second wave expanding from day 15 to 37 was biased towards CD4+. Whether the second-wave clones peaking on day 37 were SARS-CoV-2 specific was not confirmed. Contracting CD4+ clones turned up mainly in the CM and EM memory subsets, whereas EMRA was where CD8+ clones were enriched.

The chain is assembled from TRBV5-6 and TRBJ1-1, with no confidently assigned D gene. The TCR was taken from an adult woman who had mild COVID-19 (a few samples of this study predate the infection). The sample titles of this study are shuffled in the database, so cell type and time point are left out; the donor was told from shared clones. Sequenced: PBMCs or a T cell subset sorted from them (not recorded which). In nucleotides, the sequence is TGTGCCAGCAGCCCCGTGTTTTTCGCCGTGGGCACTGAAGCTTTCTTT. Its translation reads: CASSPVFFAVGTEAFF.